This is a list of T cell receptor beta chains from one sample in a study of blood T cell repertoires in COVID-19. Sequenced by immunoSEQ multiplex PCR; TCRdb stores in-frame clones only, minus some. Of a few hundred thousand clones listed, 88% are singletons. Sequenced material: PBMCs or T cells enriched from blood (not recorded which). The receptors shown here come from a woman aged 18 to 35 who had recovered from COVID-19. Each CDR3 is given with its conserved first and last residue. The D gene is left open where the match is weak. Some rows mark clone size as missing; the rest say once, few, many or name a class of expanded clone.

D gene: -
J gene: TRBJ1-1
CDR3 length: 15
clone size: -
V gene: TRBV4-1
CDR3 protein: CASSQEVTPNTEAFF
CDR3 DNA: TGCGCCAGCAGCCAAGAGGTGACTCCGAACACTGAAGCTTTCTTT

D gene: -
J gene: TRBJ1-5
CDR3 length: 13
clone size: -
V gene: TRBV6-2/TRBV6-3
CDR3 protein: CASSWGPNQPQHF
CDR3 DNA: TGTGCCAGCAGCTGGGGCCCCAATCAGCCCCAGCATTTT

D gene: TRBD1
J gene: TRBJ1-2
CDR3 length: 16
clone size: -
V gene: TRBV7-2
CDR3 protein: CASSPPGQGAYHGYTF
CDR3 DNA: TGTGCCAGCAGCCCACCCGGACAGGGGGCATATCATGGCTACACCTTC

D gene: -
J gene: TRBJ2-7
CDR3 length: 11
clone size: -
V gene: TRBV29-1
CDR3 protein: CSVNRDYEQYF
CDR3 DNA: TGCAGCGTTAACCGGGACTACGAGCAGTACTTC

D gene: -
J gene: TRBJ1-1
CDR3 length: 15
clone size: -
V gene: TRBV7-9
CDR3 protein: CASSFSVGMNTEAFF
CDR3 DNA: TGTGCCAGCAGCTTTAGTGTCGGGATGAACACTGAAGCTTTCTTT

D gene: TRBD1
J gene: TRBJ2-1
CDR3 length: 17
clone size: -
V gene: TRBV4-1
CDR3 protein: CASSQPRGGARYNEQFF
CDR3 DNA: TGCGCCAGCAGCCAACCCCGAGGGGGCGCGAGATACAATGAGCAGTTCTTC

D gene: -
J gene: TRBJ2-3
CDR3 length: 14
clone size: -
V gene: TRBV18
CDR3 protein: CASSPRENTDTQYF
CDR3 DNA: TGTGCCAGCTCACCTCGGGAAAACACAGATACGCAGTATTTT

D gene: -
J gene: TRBJ2-5
CDR3 length: 14
clone size: -
V gene: TRBV3-1/TRBV3-2
CDR3 protein: CASSPHKPQETQYF
CDR3 DNA: TGTGCCAGCAGCCCCCACAAACCCCAAGAGACCCAGTACTTC

D gene: TRBD2
J gene: TRBJ2-5
CDR3 length: 16
clone size: -
V gene: TRBV14
CDR3 protein: CASSQDLAGVGETQYF
CDR3 DNA: TGTGCCAGCAGCCAAGATCTAGCGGGGGTAGGAGAGACCCAGTACTTC

D gene: -
J gene: TRBJ1-1
CDR3 length: 15
clone size: -
V gene: TRBV3-1/TRBV3-2
CDR3 protein: CASSQATKGGTEAFF
CDR3 DNA: TGTGCCAGCAGCCAAGCTACAAAGGGGGGGACTGAAGCTTTCTTT

D gene: -
J gene: TRBJ1-2
CDR3 length: 13
clone size: -
V gene: TRBV2
CDR3 protein: CASSEPRAYGYTF
CDR3 DNA: TGTGCCAGCAGTGAGCCCAGGGCTTATGGCTACACCTTC

D gene: -
J gene: TRBJ1-5
CDR3 length: 18
clone size: -
V gene: TRBV6-2/TRBV6-3
CDR3 protein: CASSYRQASSYSNQPQHF
CDR3 DNA: TGTGCCAGCAGTTATAGACAGGCGTCAAGTTATAGCAATCAGCCCCAGCATTTT

D gene: -
J gene: TRBJ1-1
CDR3 length: 12
clone size: -
V gene: TRBV12-5
CDR3 protein: CASGLRNSEAFF
CDR3 DNA: TGTGCTAGTGGTTTGAGGAACAGCGAAGCTTTCTTT

D gene: -
J gene: TRBJ1-2
CDR3 length: 14
clone size: -
V gene: TRBV29-1
CDR3 protein: CSVVRRLTEDGYTF
CDR3 DNA: TGCAGCGTTGTTAGGCGGTTGACCGAGGATGGCTACACCTTC

D gene: -
J gene: TRBJ2-3
CDR3 length: 15
clone size: once
V gene: TRBV7-9
CDR3 protein: CAKRVGGPRTDTQYF
CDR3 DNA: TGTGCCAAGCGAGTGGGGGGGCCGAGGACAGATACGCAGTATTTT

D gene: -
J gene: TRBJ1-4
CDR3 length: 12
clone size: -
V gene: TRBV12-3/TRBV12-4
CDR3 protein: CASSFGGMELFF
CDR3 DNA: TGTGCCAGCAGTTTTGGGGGGATGGAACTGTTTTTT

D gene: -
J gene: TRBJ1-5
CDR3 length: 13
clone size: -
V gene: TRBV14
CDR3 protein: CASSQSGNQPQHF
CDR3 DNA: TGTGCCAGCAGCCAGTCGGGGAATCAGCCCCAGCATTTT

D gene: -
J gene: TRBJ1-2
CDR3 length: 14
clone size: -
V gene: TRBV19
CDR3 protein: CASSPPAAWGGYTF
CDR3 DNA: TGTGCCAGTAGTCCCCCCGCGGCTTGGGGCGGCTACACCTTC

D gene: -
J gene: TRBJ1-6
CDR3 length: 13
clone size: few
V gene: TRBV5-6
CDR3 protein: CASSLYLDSPLHF
CDR3 DNA: TGTGCCAGCAGCCTCTATCTGGATTCACCCCTCCACTTT

D gene: TRBD1
J gene: TRBJ1-2
CDR3 length: 17
clone size: -
V gene: TRBV7-9
CDR3 protein: CASSFNTQGQARDGYTF
CDR3 DNA: TGTGCCAGCAGCTTTAACACACAGGGGCAGGCTCGGGATGGCTACACCTTC

D gene: -
J gene: TRBJ1-2
CDR3 length: 14
clone size: -
V gene: TRBV9
CDR3 protein: CASSPVRDNYGYTF
CDR3 DNA: TGTGCCAGCAGCCCGGTACGAGATAACTATGGCTACACCTTC

D gene: -
J gene: TRBJ1-1
CDR3 length: 13
clone size: -
V gene: TRBV10-3
CDR3 protein: CAISFTENTEAFF
CDR3 DNA: TGTGCCATCAGTTTTACAGAGAACACTGAAGCTTTCTTT

D gene: -
J gene: TRBJ1-1
CDR3 length: 15
clone size: -
V gene: TRBV27
CDR3 protein: CASSFLASLNTEAFF
CDR3 DNA: TGTGCCAGCAGTTTTCTGGCCTCCCTGAACACTGAAGCTTTCTTT

D gene: TRBD1
J gene: TRBJ1-6
CDR3 length: 15
clone size: -
V gene: TRBV6-5
CDR3 protein: CASRDRENYNSPLHF
CDR3 DNA: TGTGCCAGCAGGGACAGGGAGAACTATAATTCACCCCTCCACTTT

D gene: -
J gene: TRBJ2-5
CDR3 length: 14
clone size: -
V gene: TRBV5-4
CDR3 protein: CASSGGALRETQYF
CDR3 DNA: TGTGCCAGCAGCGGGGGGGCCCTCAGGGAGACCCAGTACTTC

D gene: TRBD1
J gene: TRBJ1-4
CDR3 length: 16
clone size: -
V gene: TRBV7-9
CDR3 protein: CASSLGETGGMGKLFF
CDR3 DNA: TGTGCCAGCAGCTTAGGAGAAACAGGGGGGATGGGGAAACTGTTTTTT

D gene: TRBD2
J gene: TRBJ2-1
CDR3 length: 15
clone size: once
V gene: TRBV9
CDR3 protein: CASSVASSGGYEQFF
CDR3 DNA: TGTGCCAGCAGCGTAGCGTCTAGCGGGGGGTATGAGCAGTTCTTC

D gene: -
J gene: TRBJ2-7
CDR3 length: 13
clone size: -
V gene: TRBV18
CDR3 protein: CASSPSFSYEQYF
CDR3 DNA: TGTGCCAGCTCACCCTCTTTCTCCTACGAGCAGTACTTC

D gene: -
J gene: TRBJ1-1
CDR3 length: 15
clone size: -
V gene: TRBV5-1
CDR3 protein: CASSPSGVGDTEAFF
CDR3 DNA: TGCGCCAGCAGCCCGTCGGGGGTTGGGGACACTGAAGCTTTCTTT

D gene: -
J gene: TRBJ1-2
CDR3 length: 13
clone size: once
V gene: TRBV4-3
CDR3 protein: CASSQDRTGGYTF
CDR3 DNA: TGCGCCAGCAGCCAAGACCGGACGGGGGGCTACACCTTC

D gene: -
J gene: TRBJ1-2
CDR3 length: 16
clone size: -
V gene: TRBV5-4
CDR3 protein: CASSLTRGQGTGGYTF
CDR3 DNA: TGTGCCAGCAGCTTGACGCGAGGGCAGGGGACGGGAGGCTACACCTTC

D gene: -
J gene: TRBJ2-1
CDR3 length: 17
clone size: -
V gene: TRBV21-1
CDR3 protein: CASSKDQRAPAYNEQFF
CDR3 DNA: TGTGCCAGCAGCAAAGACCAGCGGGCTCCGGCCTACAATGAGCAGTTCTTC

D gene: TRBD1
J gene: TRBJ1-2
CDR3 length: 12
clone size: -
V gene: TRBV28
CDR3 protein: CASSPDRGSYTF
CDR3 DNA: TGTGCCAGCAGTCCCGACAGGGGGAGCTACACCTTC

D gene: -
J gene: TRBJ2-7
CDR3 length: 14
clone size: -
V gene: TRBV19
CDR3 protein: CASLLRITNYEQYF
CDR3 DNA: TGTGCCAGTCTATTGCGGATTACCAACTACGAGCAGTACTTC

D gene: -
J gene: TRBJ1-4
CDR3 length: 16
clone size: -
V gene: TRBV28
CDR3 protein: CASSNPTGATNEKLFF
CDR3 DNA: TGTGCCAGCAGTAATCCAACAGGCGCAACTAATGAAAAACTGTTTTTT

D gene: -
J gene: TRBJ1-5
CDR3 length: 16
clone size: once
V gene: TRBV19
CDR3 protein: CASSIAAGYPGQPQHF
CDR3 DNA: TGTGCCAGTAGTATAGCTGCAGGTTACCCCGGTCAGCCCCAGCATTTT

D gene: -
J gene: TRBJ2-5
CDR3 length: 14
clone size: -
V gene: TRBV5-1
CDR3 protein: CASSLGDIQETQYF
CDR3 DNA: TGCGCCAGCAGCTTGGGGGACATCCAAGAGACCCAGTACTTC

D gene: TRBD1
J gene: TRBJ1-2
CDR3 length: 12
clone size: -
V gene: TRBV9
CDR3 protein: CASSQTGNGYTF
CDR3 DNA: TGTGCCAGCAGTCAGACAGGGAACGGCTACACCTTC

D gene: -
J gene: TRBJ2-3
CDR3 length: 13
clone size: -
V gene: TRBV11-3
CDR3 protein: CASSSRGWDTQYF
CDR3 DNA: TGTGCCAGCAGCTCCAGAGGGTGGGATACGCAGTATTTT

D gene: -
J gene: TRBJ1-3
CDR3 length: 15
clone size: -
V gene: TRBV2
CDR3 protein: CASSEMRHSGNTIYF
CDR3 DNA: TGTGCCAGCAGTGAAATGCGCCACTCTGGAAACACCATATATTTT